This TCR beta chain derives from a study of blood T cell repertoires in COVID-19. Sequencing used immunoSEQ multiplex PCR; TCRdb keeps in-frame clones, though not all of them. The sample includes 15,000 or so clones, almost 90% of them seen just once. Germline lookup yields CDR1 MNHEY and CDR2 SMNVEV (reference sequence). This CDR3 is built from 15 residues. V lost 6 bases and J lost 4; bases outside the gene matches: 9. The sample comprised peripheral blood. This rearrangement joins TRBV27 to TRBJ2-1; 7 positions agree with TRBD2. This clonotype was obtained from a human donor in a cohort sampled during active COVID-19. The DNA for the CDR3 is TGTGCCAGCAGCAGCTTTGCGGGAGCTTACAATGAGCAGTTCTTC. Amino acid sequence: CASSSFAGAYNEQFF.